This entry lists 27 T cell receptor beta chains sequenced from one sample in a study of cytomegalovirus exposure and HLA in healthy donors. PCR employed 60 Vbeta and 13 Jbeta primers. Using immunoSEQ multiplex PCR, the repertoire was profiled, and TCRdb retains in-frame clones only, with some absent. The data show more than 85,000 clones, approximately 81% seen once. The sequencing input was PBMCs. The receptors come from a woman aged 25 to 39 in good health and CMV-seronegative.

CDR3 loop: CASDLAGEVDTQYF. The CDR3 nucleotides read TGTGCCAGCGATCTAGCGGGAGAGGTAGATACGCAGTATTTT. The chain is built from TRBV9 and TRBJ2-3; 10 nucleotides match TRBD2. The length of the CDR3 is 14 residues. The junction had 7 bases not matched to a gene; V was cut back by 7 bases and J by 5 bases. In germline, CDR1 is SGDLS, CDR2 YYNGEE.

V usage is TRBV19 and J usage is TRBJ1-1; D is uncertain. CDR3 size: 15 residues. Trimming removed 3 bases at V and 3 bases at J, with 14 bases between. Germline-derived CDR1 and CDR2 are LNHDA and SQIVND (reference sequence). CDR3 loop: CASSIRGHGDTEAFF. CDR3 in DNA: TGTGCCAGTAGTATTCGGGGTCATGGAGACACTGAAGCTTTCTTT.

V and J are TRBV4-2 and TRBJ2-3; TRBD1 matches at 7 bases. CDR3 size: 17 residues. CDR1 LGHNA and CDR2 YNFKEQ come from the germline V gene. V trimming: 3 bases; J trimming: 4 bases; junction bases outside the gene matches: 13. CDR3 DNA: TGTGCCAGCAGCCAGGGGAACAGGGGCGACCCCCCAGATACGCAGTATTTT. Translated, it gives CASSQGNRGDPPDTQYF.

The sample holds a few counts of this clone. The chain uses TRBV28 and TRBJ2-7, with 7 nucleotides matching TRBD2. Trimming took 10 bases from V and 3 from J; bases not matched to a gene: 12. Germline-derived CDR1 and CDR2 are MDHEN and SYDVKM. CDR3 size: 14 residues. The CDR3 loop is CATLGGTIDYEQYF. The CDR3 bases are TGTGCCACCCTGGGAGGGACTATCGACTACGAGCAGTACTTC.

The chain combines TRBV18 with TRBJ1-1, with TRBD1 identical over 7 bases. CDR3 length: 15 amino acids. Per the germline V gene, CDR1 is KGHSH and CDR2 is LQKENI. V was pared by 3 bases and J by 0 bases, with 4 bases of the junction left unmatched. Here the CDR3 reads CASSPEQGMNTEAFF. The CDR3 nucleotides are TGTGCCAGCTCACCGGAACAGGGGATGAACACTGAAGCTTTCTTT.

As DNA, the CDR3 is TGTGCCAGCAGCTTCCGGACAGGGTTTTTGGAGACCCAGTACTTC. Encoded protein: CASSFRTGFLETQYF. The rearrangement uses TRBV11-3 and TRBJ2-5, with 8 bases fitting TRBD1. With V trimmed by 3 bases and J by 5 bases, 8 bases remained unmatched. Germline V gene data show CDR1 as SGHNT and CDR2 as YENEEA. The CDR3 totals 15 residues.

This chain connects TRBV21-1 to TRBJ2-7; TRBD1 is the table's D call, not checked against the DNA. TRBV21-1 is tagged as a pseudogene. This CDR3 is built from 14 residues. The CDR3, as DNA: TGTGCCAGCAGCATACGGCAGGGCGACTACGAGCAGTACTTC. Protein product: CASSIRQGDYEQYF.

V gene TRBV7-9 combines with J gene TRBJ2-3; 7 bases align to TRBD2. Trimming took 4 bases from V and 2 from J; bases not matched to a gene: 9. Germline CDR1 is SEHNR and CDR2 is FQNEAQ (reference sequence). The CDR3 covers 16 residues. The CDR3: CASSYALAAPTDTQYF. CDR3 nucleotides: TGTGCCAGCAGCTATGCCCTAGCGGCCCCCACAGATACGCAGTATTTT. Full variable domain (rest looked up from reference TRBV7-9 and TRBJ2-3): DTGVSQNPRHKITKRGQNVTFRCDPISEHNRLYWYRQTLGQGPEFLTYFQNEAQLEKSRLLSDRFSAERPKGSFSTLEIQRTEQGDSAMYLCASSYALAAPTDTQYFGPGTRLTVL.

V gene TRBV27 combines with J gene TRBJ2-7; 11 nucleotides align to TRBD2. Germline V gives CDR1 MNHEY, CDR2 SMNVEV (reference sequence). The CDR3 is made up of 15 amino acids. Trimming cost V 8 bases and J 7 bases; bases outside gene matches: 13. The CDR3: CASRNPLAGADEQYF. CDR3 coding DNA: TGTGCCAGCCGTAACCCACTAGCGGGAGCGGATGAGCAGTACTTC.

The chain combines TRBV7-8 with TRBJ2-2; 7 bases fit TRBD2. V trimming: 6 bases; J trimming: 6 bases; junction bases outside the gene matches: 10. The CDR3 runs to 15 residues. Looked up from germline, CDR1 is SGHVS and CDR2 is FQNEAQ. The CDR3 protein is CASREITSVPGELFF. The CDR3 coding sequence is TGTGCCAGCAGAGAGATCACTAGCGTACCCGGGGAGCTGTTTTTT.

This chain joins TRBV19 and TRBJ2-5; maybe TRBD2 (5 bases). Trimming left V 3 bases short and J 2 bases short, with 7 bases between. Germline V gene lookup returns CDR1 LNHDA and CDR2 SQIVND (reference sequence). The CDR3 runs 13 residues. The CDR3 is CASSIGNQETQYF. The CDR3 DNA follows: TGTGCCAGTAGTATCGGGAATCAAGAGACCCAGTACTTC.

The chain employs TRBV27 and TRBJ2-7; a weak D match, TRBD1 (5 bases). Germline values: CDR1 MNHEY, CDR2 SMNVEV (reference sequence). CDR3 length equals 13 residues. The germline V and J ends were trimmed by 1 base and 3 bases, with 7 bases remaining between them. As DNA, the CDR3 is TGTGCCAGCAGTTTATGGGGCGGCTACGAGCAGTACTTC. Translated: CASSLWGGYEQYF.

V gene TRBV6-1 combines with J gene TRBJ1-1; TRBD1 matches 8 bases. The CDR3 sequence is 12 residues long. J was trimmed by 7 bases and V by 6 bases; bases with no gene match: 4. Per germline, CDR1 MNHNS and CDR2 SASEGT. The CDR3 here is CASRGQAHEAFF. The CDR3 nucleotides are TGTGCCAGCAGGGGACAGGCCCATGAAGCTTTCTTT.

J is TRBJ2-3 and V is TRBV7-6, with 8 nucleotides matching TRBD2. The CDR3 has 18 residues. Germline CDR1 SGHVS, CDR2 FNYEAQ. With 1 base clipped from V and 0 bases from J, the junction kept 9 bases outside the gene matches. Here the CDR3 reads CASSLGLAGGTSTDTQYF. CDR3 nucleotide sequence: TGTGCCAGCAGCTTAGGGCTAGCGGGTGGTACTAGCACAGATACGCAGTATTTT.

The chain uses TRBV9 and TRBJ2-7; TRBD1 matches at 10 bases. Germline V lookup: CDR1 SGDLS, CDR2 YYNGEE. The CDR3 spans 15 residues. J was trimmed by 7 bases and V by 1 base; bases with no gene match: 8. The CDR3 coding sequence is TGTGCCAGCAGCGTATACGTGGACAGGGGGGGGGAGCAGTACTTC. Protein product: CASSVYVDRGGEQYF.

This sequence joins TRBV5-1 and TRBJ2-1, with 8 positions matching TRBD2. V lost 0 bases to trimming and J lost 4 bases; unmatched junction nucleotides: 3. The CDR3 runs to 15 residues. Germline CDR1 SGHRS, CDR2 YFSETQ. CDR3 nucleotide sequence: TGCGCCAGCAGCTTGGGTCTAGCGGGTTACAATGAGCAGTTCTTC. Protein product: CASSLGLAGYNEQFF.

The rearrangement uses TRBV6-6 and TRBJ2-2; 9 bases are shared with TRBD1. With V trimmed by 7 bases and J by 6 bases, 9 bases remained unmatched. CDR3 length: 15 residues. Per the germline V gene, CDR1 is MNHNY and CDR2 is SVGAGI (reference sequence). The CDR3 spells CASTLQQGAPGELFF. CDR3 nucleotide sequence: TGTGCCAGCACCCTTCAACAGGGGGCGCCCGGGGAGCTGTTTTTT.

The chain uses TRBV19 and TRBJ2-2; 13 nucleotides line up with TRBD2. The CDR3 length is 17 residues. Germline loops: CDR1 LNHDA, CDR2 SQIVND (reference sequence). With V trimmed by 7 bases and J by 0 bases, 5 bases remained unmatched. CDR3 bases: TGTGCCAGTACCCCGGGACTAGCGGGGCCGAACACCGGGGAGCTGTTTTTT. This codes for CASTPGLAGPNTGELFF.

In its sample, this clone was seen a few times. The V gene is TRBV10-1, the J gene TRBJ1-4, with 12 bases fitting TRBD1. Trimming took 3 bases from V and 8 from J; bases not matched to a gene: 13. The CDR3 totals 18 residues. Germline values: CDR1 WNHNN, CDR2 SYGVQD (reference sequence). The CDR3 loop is CASSEYGTGGAPVEKLFF. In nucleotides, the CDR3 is TGCGCCAGCAGTGAATACGGGACAGGGGGCGCCCCGGTAGAAAAACTGTTTTTT.

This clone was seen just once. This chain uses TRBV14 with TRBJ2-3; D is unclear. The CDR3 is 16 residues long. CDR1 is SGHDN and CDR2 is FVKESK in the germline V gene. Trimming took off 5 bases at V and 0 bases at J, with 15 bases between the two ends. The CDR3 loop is CASSVRAPTSTDTQYF. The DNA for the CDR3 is TGTGCCAGCAGCGTTCGAGCGCCCACTAGCACAGATACGCAGTATTTT.

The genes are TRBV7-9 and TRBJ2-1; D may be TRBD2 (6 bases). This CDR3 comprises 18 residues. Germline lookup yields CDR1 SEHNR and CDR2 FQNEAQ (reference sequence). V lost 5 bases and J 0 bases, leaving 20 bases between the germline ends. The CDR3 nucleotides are TGTGCCAGCAGCCCCGCTAGCGCAAAAGGCCTCTCCTACAATGAGCAGTTCTTC. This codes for CASSPASAKGLSYNEQFF.

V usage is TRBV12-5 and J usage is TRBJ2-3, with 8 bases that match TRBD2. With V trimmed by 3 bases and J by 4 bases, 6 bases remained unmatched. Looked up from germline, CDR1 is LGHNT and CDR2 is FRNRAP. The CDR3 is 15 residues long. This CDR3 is CASGFRRGAADTQYF. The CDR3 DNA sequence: TGTGCTAGTGGTTTCAGGCGGGGGGCTGCAGATACGCAGTATTTT. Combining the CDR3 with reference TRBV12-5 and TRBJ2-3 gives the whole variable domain DARVTQTPRHKVTEMGQEVTMRCQPILGHNTVFWYRQTMMQGLELLAYFRNRAPLDDSGMPKDRFSAEMPDATLATLKIQPSEPRDSAVYFCASGFRRGAADTQYFGPGTRLTVL.

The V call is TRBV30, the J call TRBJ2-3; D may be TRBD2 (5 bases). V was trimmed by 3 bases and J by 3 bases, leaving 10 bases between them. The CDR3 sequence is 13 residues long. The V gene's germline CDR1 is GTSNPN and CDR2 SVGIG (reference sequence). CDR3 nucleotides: TGTGCCTGGAGGACGAGGGCGACAGATACGCAGTATTTT. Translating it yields CAWRTRATDTQYF.

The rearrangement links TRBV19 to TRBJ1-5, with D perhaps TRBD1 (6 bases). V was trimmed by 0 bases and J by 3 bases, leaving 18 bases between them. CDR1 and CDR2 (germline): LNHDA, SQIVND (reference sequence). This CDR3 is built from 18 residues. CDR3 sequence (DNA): TGTGCCAGTAGTATAGAAGACGGGGGGCAGGAGTTCAATCAGCCCCAGCATTTT. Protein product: CASSIEDGGQEFNQPQHF.

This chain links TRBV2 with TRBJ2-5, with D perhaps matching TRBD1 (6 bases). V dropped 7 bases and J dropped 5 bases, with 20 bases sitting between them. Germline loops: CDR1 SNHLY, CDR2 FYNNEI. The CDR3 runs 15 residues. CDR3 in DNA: TGTGCCAGCAACCCCCGGGTGGGGGCTGGGGAGACCCAGTACTTC. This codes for CASNPRVGAGETQYF.

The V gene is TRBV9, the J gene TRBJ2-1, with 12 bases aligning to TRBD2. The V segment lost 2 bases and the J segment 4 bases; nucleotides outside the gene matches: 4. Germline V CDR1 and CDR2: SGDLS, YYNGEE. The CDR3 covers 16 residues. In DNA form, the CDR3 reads TGTGCCAGCAGCGTCCTAGCGGGAGGGCCATACAATGAGCAGTTCTTC. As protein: CASSVLAGGPYNEQFF.

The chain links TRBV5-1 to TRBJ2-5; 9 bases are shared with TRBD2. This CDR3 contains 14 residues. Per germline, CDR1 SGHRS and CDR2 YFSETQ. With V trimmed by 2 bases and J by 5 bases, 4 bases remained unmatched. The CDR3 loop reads CASSLGTSKETQYF. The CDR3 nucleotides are TGCGCCAGCAGCTTAGGGACTAGCAAGGAGACCCAGTACTTC.